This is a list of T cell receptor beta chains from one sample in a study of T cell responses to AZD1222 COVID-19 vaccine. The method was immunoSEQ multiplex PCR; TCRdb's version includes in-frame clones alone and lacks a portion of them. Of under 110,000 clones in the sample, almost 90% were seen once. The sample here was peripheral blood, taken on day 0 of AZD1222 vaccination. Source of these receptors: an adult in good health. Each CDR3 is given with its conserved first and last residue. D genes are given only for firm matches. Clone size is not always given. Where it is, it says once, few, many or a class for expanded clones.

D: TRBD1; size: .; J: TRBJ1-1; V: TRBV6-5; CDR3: CASSLGQSRTEAFF; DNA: TGTGCCAGCAGTCTGGGACAGTCCCGGACTGAAGCTTTCTTT
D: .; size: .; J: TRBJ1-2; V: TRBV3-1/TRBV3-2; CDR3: CASSPFLGRGGYTF; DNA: TGTGCCAGCAGCCCTTTCTTGGGGCGAGGGGGCTACACCTTC
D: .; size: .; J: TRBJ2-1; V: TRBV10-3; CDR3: CAISDEQPYNEQFF; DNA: TGTGCCATCAGTGATGAACAGCCTTACAATGAGCAGTTCTTC
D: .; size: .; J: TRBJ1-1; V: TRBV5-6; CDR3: CASSLANWGAFF; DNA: TGTGCCAGCAGCTTGGCCAATTGGGGAGCTTTCTTT
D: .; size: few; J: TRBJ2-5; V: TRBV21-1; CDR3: CASSNGGDPPETQYF; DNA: TGTGCCAGCAGCAACGGGGGGGACCCCCCAGAGACCCAGTACTTC
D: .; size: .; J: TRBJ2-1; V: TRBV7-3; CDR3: CASSFTRDMGEQFF; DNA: TGTGCCAGCAGCTTCACCAGGGACATGGGGGAGCAGTTCTTC
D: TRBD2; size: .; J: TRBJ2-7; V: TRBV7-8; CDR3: CASSLDSGRRQYF; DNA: TGTGCCAGCAGCTTAGACTCCGGGAGGAGGCAGTACTTC
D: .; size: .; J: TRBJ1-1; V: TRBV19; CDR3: CASRSTRNTEAFF; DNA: TGTGCCAGTAGGAGCACAAGGAACACTGAAGCTTTCTTT
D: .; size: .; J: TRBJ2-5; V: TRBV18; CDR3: CASSPPGGPETQYF; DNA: TGTGCCAGCTCACCACCGGGGGGGCCGGAGACCCAGTACTTC
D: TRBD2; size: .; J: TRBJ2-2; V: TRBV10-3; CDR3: CALRRAGVDTGELFF; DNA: TGTGCCCTCCGACGAGCGGGAGTAGACACCGGGGAGCTGTTTTTT
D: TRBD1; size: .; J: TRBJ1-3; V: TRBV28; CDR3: CACSVGQGAAGNTIYF; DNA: TGTGCCTGCAGTGTAGGACAGGGGGCGGCCGGAAACACCATATATTTT
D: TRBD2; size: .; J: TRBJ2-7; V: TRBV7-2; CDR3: CASSPRASGAYEQYF; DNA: TGTGCCAGCAGCCCCCGTGCTAGCGGGGCCTACGAGCAGTACTTC
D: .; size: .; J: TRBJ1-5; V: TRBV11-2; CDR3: CASSPFKAGQPQHF; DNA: TGTGCCAGCAGCCCATTTAAGGCAGGTCAGCCCCAGCATTTT
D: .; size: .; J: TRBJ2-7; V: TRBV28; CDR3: CASRPRDTPDYEQYF; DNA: TGTGCCAGCAGACCCCGGGACACCCCTGATTACGAGCAGTACTTC
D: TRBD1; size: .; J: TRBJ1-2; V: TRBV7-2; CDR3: CASSPYRTGDNTF; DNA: TGTGCCAGCAGCCCATACCGGACAGGGGACAACACCTTC
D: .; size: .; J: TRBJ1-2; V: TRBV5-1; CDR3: CASSRQDLSYGYTF; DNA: TGCGCCAGCAGCCGACAGGACCTCAGCTATGGCTACACCTTC
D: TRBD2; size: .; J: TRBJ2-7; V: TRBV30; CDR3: CAWSLTSLSSYEQYF; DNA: TGTGCCTGGAGTCTGACTAGCCTGAGCTCCTACGAGCAGTACTTC
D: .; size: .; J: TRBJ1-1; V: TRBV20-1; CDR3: CSAQDREAFF; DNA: TGCAGTGCTCAGGATCGTGAAGCTTTCTTT
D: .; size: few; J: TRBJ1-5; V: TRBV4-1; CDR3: CASSQEGTPQHF; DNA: TGCGCCAGCAGCCAGGAGGGGACGCCCCAGCATTTT
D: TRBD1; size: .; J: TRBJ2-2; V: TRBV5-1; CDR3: CASSSGQVANTGELFF; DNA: TGCGCCAGCTCCTCTGGACAGGTGGCGAACACCGGGGAGCTGTTTTTT
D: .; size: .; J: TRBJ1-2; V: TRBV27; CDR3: CASSLAFQGPYGYTF; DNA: TGTGCCAGCAGTTTAGCGTTCCAGGGACCCTATGGCTACACCTTC
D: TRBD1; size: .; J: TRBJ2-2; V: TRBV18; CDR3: CASSPGTGVAGELFF; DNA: TGTGCCAGCTCACCAGGGACAGGGGTTGCCGGGGAGCTGTTTTTT
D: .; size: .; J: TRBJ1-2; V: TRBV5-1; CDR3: CASSHRSGNYGYTF; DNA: TGCGCCAGCAGCCATAGGTCAGGCAACTATGGCTACACCTTC